One and the same sample provided the 31 T cell receptor beta chains below, sequenced in a study of CD8 T cells in Susac syndrome. Random-hexamer reverse transcription was applied to about 0.45 to 1 ug RNA. TCRdb analysed the immunoSEQ multiplex PCR reads with MiXCR anew, one entry per CDR3 protein. The sample holds tens of thousands of distinct CDR3 sequences, roughly 90% seen once. The specimen was CD8+ T cells from PBMCs. All receptors come from a human donor with multiple sclerosis.

The chain joins TRBV6-6 to TRBJ1-6; 7 nucleotides align to TRBD1. Germline lookup yields CDR1 MNHNY and CDR2 SVGAGI (reference sequence). The CDR3 length is 14 residues. With V trimmed by 2 bases and J by 8 bases, 3 bases remained unmatched. CDR3 sequence: CASSYDRADSPLHF. Written as DNA, the CDR3 is TGTGCCAGCAGTTACGACAGGGCCGATTCACCCCTCCACTTT.

The chain joins TRBV11-2 to TRBJ2-1; D gene uncertain. The CDR3 extends over 13 amino acids. V lost 4 bases to trimming and J lost 4 bases, with 8 bases between them. Per the germline V gene, CDR1 is SGHAT and CDR2 is FQNNGV. DNA for the CDR3: TGTGCCAGCAGCTATTACACGTACAATGAGCAGTTCTTC. Encoded protein: CASSYYTYNEQFF.

The chain has TRBV5-4 and TRBJ2-1; D unresolved. Germline V gives CDR1 SGHNT, CDR2 YYREEE (reference sequence). This CDR3 is built from 13 residues. Deletions cut 0 bases from V and 7 bases from J, with 8 bases between. In DNA, the CDR3 is TGTGCCAGCAGCTTGGATTCGTGGAATGAGCAGTTCTTC. As protein: CASSLDSWNEQFF.

This rearrangement joins TRBV20-1 to TRBJ2-1; D may match TRBD1 or TRBD2 (5 bases each). The V and J ends lost 6 bases and 4 bases respectively, with 16 bases between them. The CDR3 runs 14 residues. Germline-derived CDR1 and CDR2 are DFQATT and SNEGSKA (reference sequence). CDR3: CSAFLGGGYNEQFF. The CDR3 region has the DNA TGCAGTGCCTTTCTAGGTGGGGGTTACAATGAGCAGTTCTTC.

Here the CDR3 DNA reads TGTGCCAGCAGTTTCAGGGGGAGTCAGCCCCAGCATTTT. Protein: CASSFRGSQPQHF. The rearrangement uses TRBV28 and TRBJ1-5; 7 bases are shared with TRBD1. V lost 3 bases and J lost 6; bases outside the gene matches: 2. The germline V gene has CDR1 MDHEN and CDR2 SYDVKM. The CDR3 runs to 13 residues.

The chain combines TRBV16 with TRBJ2-7; 7 bases agree with TRBD2. CDR1 is KGHSY, CDR2 FQNENV, per germline. This CDR3 is built from 11 residues. V was clipped by 4 bases and J by 7 bases; unmatched bases: 1. The CDR3 bases are TGTGCCAGCAGCCGGGGGGGGGAGCAGTACTTC. Amino acid sequence: CASSRGGEQYF.

The chain combines TRBV27 with TRBJ2-2; TRBD2 agrees at 11 bases. Germline values: CDR1 MNHEY, CDR2 SMNVEV (reference sequence). J gave up 6 bases and V 4 bases, and 1 base lay outside the gene matches. The CDR3 has 14 amino acids. CDR3 bases: TGTGCCAGCAGTTCGGGACTAGCGGCCGGGGAGCTGTTTTTT. It specifies CASSSGLAAGELFF.

CDR3 nucleotide sequence: TGTGCCAGCACTCCGACAGGAAGGTCTGAAGCTTTCTTT. It codes for CASTPTGRSEAFF. This chain uses TRBV2 with TRBJ1-1; TRBD1 is a possible D gene (6 bases). Germline V gene data show CDR1 as SNHLY and CDR2 as FYNNEI. This CDR3 comprises 13 residues. The V end lost 7 bases, the J end lost 6 bases, and 15 bases lay between the germline ends.

This clonotype has more than one count but fewer than ten. The rearrangement joins TRBV19 to TRBJ1-1, with 10 nucleotides matching TRBD1. This CDR3 contains 15 residues. From germline, CDR1 is LNHDA and CDR2 SQIVND (reference sequence). V shed 1 base, J shed 1 base, and the junction held 0 bases outside the gene matches. The CDR3 here is CASSIGTGGNTEAFF. DNA for the CDR3: TGTGCCAGTAGTATAGGGACAGGGGGGAACACTGAAGCTTTCTTT. Based on the CDR3 plus reference TRBV19 and TRBJ1-1, the full variable domain is DGGITQSPKYLFRKEGQNVTLSCEQNLNHDAMYWYRQDPGQGLRLIYYSQIVNDFQKGDIAEGYSVSREKKESFPLTVTSAQKNPTAFYLCASSIGTGGNTEAFFGQGTRLTVV.

The chain is built from TRBV2 and TRBJ1-5; unclear D gene. The CDR3 has 14 residues. Germline values: CDR1 SNHLY, CDR2 FYNNEI. With 3 bases removed from V and 1 base from J, the gap between germline ends came to 7 bases. CDR3 amino acids: CASSDPGSNQPQHF. CDR3 in DNA: TGTGCCAGCAGTGACCCGGGGAGCAATCAGCCCCAGCATTTT.

This clonotype was detected a few times. This chain joins TRBV12-3 or TRBV12-4 and TRBJ1-2, with D hard to call. V was trimmed by 1 base and J by 8 bases, leaving 5 bases between them. The CDR3 totals 11 residues. Written as DNA, the CDR3 is TGTGCCAGCAGTTTAGGTGGAGGCTACACCTTC. This encodes CASSLGGGYTF.

This chain links TRBV4-2 with TRBJ1-4, with D hard to call. V was pared by 1 base and J by 8 bases, with 14 bases between. CDR1 and CDR2 (germline): LGHNA, YNFKEQ. The CDR3 has 15 residues. The CDR3 loop reads CASSQGEGSGEKLFF. The CDR3, as DNA: TGTGCCAGCAGCCAAGGAGAGGGTTCAGGAGAAAAACTGTTTTTT.

The chain is built from TRBV6-1 and TRBJ2-3, with 12 bases lining up with TRBD1. This CDR3 comprises 15 residues. The germline V gene has CDR1 MNHNS and CDR2 SASEGT. J gave up 4 bases and V 4 bases, and 3 bases lay outside the gene matches. The CDR3 here is CASSVRDRGPDTQYF. Written as DNA, the CDR3 is TGTGCCAGCAGTGTCCGGGACAGGGGGCCAGATACGCAGTATTTT.

The CDR3 reads CASSFSLNSNQPQHF. As DNA, the CDR3 is TGTGCCAGCAGTTTCTCACTGAATAGCAATCAGCCCCAGCATTTT. V usage is TRBV27 and J usage is TRBJ1-5, with D unresolved. The ends were cut back, 3 bases at V and 0 bases at J, with 9 bases in the middle. Per germline, CDR1 MNHEY and CDR2 SMNVEV (reference sequence). The CDR3 contains 15 residues.

This clonotype showed up just once. The chain recombines TRBV5-4 with TRBJ2-4; the match to TRBD2 covers 8 bases. After removal of 4 bases from V and 8 bases from J, the junction contained 5 bases not matched to a gene. The CDR3 totals 13 residues. CDR1 and CDR2 from the germline V gene are SGHNT and YYREEE (reference sequence). The CDR3 loop is CASSPSGSDIQYF. The CDR3 region has the DNA TGTGCCAGCAGCCCGAGCGGGAGCGACATTCAGTACTTC. Variable domain in full (rest from reference TRBV5-4 and TRBJ2-4): ETGVTQSPTHLIKTRGQQVTLRCSSQSGHNTVSWYQQALGQGPQFIFQYYREEENGRGNFPPRFSGLQFPNYSSELNVNALELDDSALYLCASSPSGSDIQYFGAGTRLSVL.

The chain combines TRBV5-1 with TRBJ2-1, with D uncertain. V gave up 4 bases and J gave up 7 bases, with 15 bases separating them. This CDR3 is 14 amino acids long. Germline V gene lookup returns CDR1 SGHRS and CDR2 YFSETQ. This chain's CDR3 is CASSQPPPTNEQFF. CDR3 in DNA: TGCGCCAGCAGCCAACCACCGCCAACGAATGAGCAGTTCTTC.

The V gene is TRBV11-2, the J gene TRBJ2-1, with D possibly matching TRBD2 (5 bases). The length of the CDR3 is 14 residues. Germline CDR1 and CDR2: SGHAT and FQNNGV. Trimming removed 4 bases at V and 10 bases at J, with 17 bases between. CDR3 coding DNA: TGTGCCAGCAGCTCCCTTTGGCCTAGCAGCGAGCAGTTCTTC. Translating it yields CASSSLWPSSEQFF.

The chain combines TRBV29-1 with TRBJ1-3; unclear D gene. The CDR3 sequence is 14 residues long. Germline V lookup: CDR1 SQVTM, CDR2 ANQGSEA. Trimming took off 1 base at V and 2 bases at J, with 9 bases between the two ends. CDR3: CSVEVANAGNTIYF. CDR3 in DNA: TGCAGCGTTGAAGTGGCGAACGCTGGAAACACCATATATTTT.

The sample holds a few counts of this clonotype. The chain employs TRBV12-3 or TRBV12-4 and TRBJ2-7; D may be TRBD1 (5 bases). Trimming removed 6 bases from V and 5 bases from J, with 8 bases in between. The CDR3 length is 11 residues. CDR3 in amino acids: CASRTRDEQYF. As DNA, the CDR3 is TGTGCCAGCAGAACCAGGGACGAGCAGTACTTC.

The rearrangement joins TRBV24-1 to TRBJ2-3; D call uncertain. Germline V lookup: CDR1 KGHDR, CDR2 SFDVKD. The CDR3 is 12 residues long. Trimming took off 0 bases at V and 5 bases at J, with 2 bases between the two ends. CDR3 bases: TGTGCCACCAGTGATTTGAGAGATACGCAGTATTTT. It specifies CATSDLRDTQYF.

The gene calls are TRBV12-3 or TRBV12-4 and TRBJ1-1; D uncertain. CDR3 length: 10 residues. V was pared by 1 base and J by 8 bases, with 2 bases between. CDR3 coding DNA: TGTGCCAGCAGTTTAGGGGAAGCTTTCTTT. As protein: CASSLGEAFF.

The rearrangement joins TRBV12-3 or TRBV12-4 to TRBJ1-6; D gene ambiguous. CDR3 length: 15 amino acids. V gave up 6 bases and J gave up 5 bases, with 14 bases separating them. The CDR3 DNA reads as TGTGCCAGCAGCTCCCGGGAAACGCATAATTCACCCCTCCACTTT. It codes for CASSSRETHNSPLHF.

Only one count was recorded for this clonotype. V and J are TRBV7-8 and TRBJ1-1; the D gene is possibly TRBD1 (6 bases). The germline V gene encodes CDR1 SGHVS and CDR2 FQNEAQ. The CDR3 spans 15 residues. V was shortened by 5 bases and J by 1 base, with 14 bases between the two germline ends. CDR3 protein: CASSEGGYKNTEAFF. The CDR3 region has the DNA TGTGCCAGCAGCGAGGGGGGTTACAAGAACACTGAAGCTTTCTTT.

This rearrangement joins TRBV21-1 to TRBJ2-4. TRBV21-1 is classified as a pseudogene. The CDR3 has 16 residues. The DNA for the CDR3 is TGTGCCAGCAGCAGGTTTTCAGCAAGAGCCAAAAACATTCAGTACTTC. Translated, it gives CASSRFSARAKNIQYF.

There are a few counts of this clonotype. The gene calls are TRBV6-5 and TRBJ1-1; possibly TRBD1 for D (5 bases). V was shortened by 5 bases and J by 4 bases, with 11 bases between the two germline ends. In germline, CDR1 is MNHEY, CDR2 SVGAGI. The CDR3 extends over 13 amino acids. The CDR3 loop is CASSTGALTEAFF. CDR3 coding DNA: TGTGCCAGCAGTACCGGGGCACTCACTGAAGCTTTCTTT.

The V gene is TRBV5-1, the J gene TRBJ2-1; TRBD2 matches 14 bases. Per germline, CDR1 SGHRS and CDR2 YFSETQ. Unmatched junction bases numbered 5, after V lost 0 bases and J lost 6 bases. CDR3 size: 17 residues. In DNA form, the CDR3 reads TGCGCCAGCAGCTTGGCCCTGGGACTAGCGGGGGCCAATGAGCAGTTCTTC. Its translation is CASSLALGLAGANEQFF.

CDR3 loop: CASSPPQDTQYF. In DNA form, the CDR3 reads TGCGCCAGCAGCCCCCCCCAAGATACGCAGTATTTT. This chain links TRBV4-3 with TRBJ2-3; D gene uncertain. V was cut by 4 bases and J by 5 bases, with 7 bases left in between. Germline CDR1 and CDR2: LGHNA and YSLEER. The CDR3 totals 12 residues.

The rearrangement uses TRBV5-1 and TRBJ2-7; no reliable D call. There are 14 residues in the CDR3. CDR1 is SGHRS, CDR2 YFSETQ, per germline. The V end was cut by 2 bases, the J end by 0 bases, with 9 bases between. The CDR3 region is CASSLGQVSYEQYF. The CDR3 DNA is TGCGCCAGCAGCTTAGGGCAGGTCTCCTACGAGCAGTACTTC. Full variable domain (outside the CDR3, taken from reference TRBV5-1 and TRBJ2-7): KAGVTQTPRYLIKTRGQQVTLSCSPISGHRSVSWYQQTPGQGLQFLFEYFSETQRNKGNFPGRFSGRQFSNSRSEMNVSTLELGDSALYLCASSLGQVSYEQYFGPGTRLTVT.

This chain links TRBV15 with TRBJ1-6, with D possibly being TRBD1 (5 bases). Trimming pared 5 bases from V and 0 bases from J, leaving 17 bases between. The CDR3 is made up of 18 amino acids. Looked up from germline, CDR1 is LNHNV and CDR2 is YYDKDF (reference sequence). CDR3 protein: CATSPTVGGSSYNSPLHF. The CDR3 DNA reads TGTGCCACCAGCCCAACCGTGGGGGGAAGCTCCTATAATTCACCCCTCCACTTT.

The V gene is TRBV18, the J gene TRBJ2-1; 8 nucleotides line up with TRBD1. This CDR3 is 14 amino acids long. CDR1 and CDR2 (germline): KGHSH, LQKENI. Trimming took 3 bases from V and 7 from J; bases not matched to a gene: 5. This chain's CDR3 is CASSPLDRVNEQFF. CDR3 nucleotides: TGTGCCAGCTCACCGCTGGACAGGGTAAATGAGCAGTTCTTC.

This chain links TRBV19 with TRBJ2-2; D may be TRBD1 or TRBD2 (6 bases each). The CDR3 covers 14 residues. Germline lookup yields CDR1 LNHDA and CDR2 SQIVND (reference sequence). Trimming stripped 5 bases from V and 6 bases from J, with 13 bases between. The CDR3 nucleotides are TGTGCCAGTAGTGCTTACAGGGAGGCCGGGGAGCTGTTTTTT. The encoded protein is CASSAYREAGELFF.